This T cell receptor beta chain was captured by sequencing in a study of blood T cell repertoires in COVID-19. On the study more broadly: Nucleic acid was either cDNA or gDNA, and it came from T cells, B-cell-depleted T cells, or PBMCs.

Some clones are missing from TCRdb's copy, which holds only in-frame ones; the method was immunoSEQ multiplex PCR. The sample comprises roughly 250,000 clones, approximately 83% of which are singletons, and 15% to 19% rests with the top ten. CDR1 is GTSNPN, CDR2 SVGIG, per germline (reference sequence). CDR3 size: 15 residues. With V trimmed by 5 bases and J by 6 bases, 13 bases remained unmatched. The clonotype comes from a person aged 65 to 79 with COVID-19, enrolled during active disease. Sequencing was done on a sample of peripheral blood. The chain recombines TRBV30 with TRBJ2-1, with 7 nucleotides matching TRBD2. CDR3 DNA: TGTGCCTGGGGAGGTATGGCGGGAGATACCAATGAGCAGTTCTTC. Amino acid sequence: CAWGGMAGDTNEQFF.